The entry that follows covers one TCR beta chain sequence. The data stem from a study of blood T cell repertoires in COVID-19. About the study: The analysed material was cDNA or gDNA that came from T cells, B-cell-depleted T cells, or PBMCs.

Per the authors' pipeline: Cell counts per sample came from amplifying reference gene primers. Measured with immunoSEQ multiplex PCR; TCRdb has only the in-frame clones, and not every one. That table is the source of V, J and clone size, and D and trimming were worked out from the DNA. The sample lists approximately 280,000 clones; approximately 85% were seen once. The CDR3 sequence is 16 residues long. The germline gives CDR1 SGDLS, CDR2 YYNGEE. V gave up 1 base and J gave up 3 bases, with 16 bases separating them. The receptor comes from a man younger than 35 with active or convalescent COVID-19. The specimen was peripheral blood. V gene TRBV9 combines with J gene TRBJ1-1, with D perhaps TRBD1 (5 bases). The CDR3: CASSVIHDGGDTEAFF. The CDR3 coding sequence is TGTGCCAGCAGCGTAATTCATGACGGAGGGGACACTGAAGCTTTCTTT.